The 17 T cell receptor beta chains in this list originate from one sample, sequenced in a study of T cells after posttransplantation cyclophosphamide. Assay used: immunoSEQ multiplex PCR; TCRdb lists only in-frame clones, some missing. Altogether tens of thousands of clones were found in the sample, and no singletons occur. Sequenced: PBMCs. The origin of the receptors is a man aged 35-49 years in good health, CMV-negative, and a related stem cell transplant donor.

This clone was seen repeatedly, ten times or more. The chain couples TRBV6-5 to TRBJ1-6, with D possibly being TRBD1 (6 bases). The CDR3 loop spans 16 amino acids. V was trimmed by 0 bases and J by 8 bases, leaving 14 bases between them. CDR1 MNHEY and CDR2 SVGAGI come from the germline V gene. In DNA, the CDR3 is TGTGCCAGCAGTTACTCGGGGAGGGGGGGGGATTCACCCCTCCACTTT. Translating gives CASSYSGRGGDSPLHF.

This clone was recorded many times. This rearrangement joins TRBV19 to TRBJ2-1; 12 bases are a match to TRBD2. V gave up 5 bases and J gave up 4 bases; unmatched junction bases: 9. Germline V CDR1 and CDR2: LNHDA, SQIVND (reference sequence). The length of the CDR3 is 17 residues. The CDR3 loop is CASSPYIGLAGYNEQFF. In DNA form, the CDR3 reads TGTGCCAGTAGTCCATATATTGGACTAGCGGGATACAATGAGCAGTTCTTC.

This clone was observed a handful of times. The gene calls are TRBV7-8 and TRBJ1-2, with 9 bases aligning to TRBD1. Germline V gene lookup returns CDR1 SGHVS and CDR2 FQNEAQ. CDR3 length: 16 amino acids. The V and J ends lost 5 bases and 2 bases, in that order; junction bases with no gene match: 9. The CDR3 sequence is CASSRRTGALNYGYTF. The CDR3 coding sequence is TGTGCCAGCAGCCGAAGGACAGGGGCGTTAAACTATGGCTACACCTTC.

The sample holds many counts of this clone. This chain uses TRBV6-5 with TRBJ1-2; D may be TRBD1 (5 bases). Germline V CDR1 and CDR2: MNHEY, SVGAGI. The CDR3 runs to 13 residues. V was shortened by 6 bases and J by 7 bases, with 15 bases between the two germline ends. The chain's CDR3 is CASSGGDVFGYTF. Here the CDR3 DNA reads TGTGCCAGCAGCGGGGGTGATGTGTTTGGCTACACCTTC.

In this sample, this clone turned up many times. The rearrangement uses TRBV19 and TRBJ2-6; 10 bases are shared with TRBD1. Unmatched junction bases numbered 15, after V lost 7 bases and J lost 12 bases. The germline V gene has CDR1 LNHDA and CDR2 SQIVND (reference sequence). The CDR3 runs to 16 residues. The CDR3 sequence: CASKLQMTGGIGVLTF. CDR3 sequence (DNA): TGTGCCAGTAAATTGCAAATGACAGGGGGCATCGGCGTCCTGACTTTC.

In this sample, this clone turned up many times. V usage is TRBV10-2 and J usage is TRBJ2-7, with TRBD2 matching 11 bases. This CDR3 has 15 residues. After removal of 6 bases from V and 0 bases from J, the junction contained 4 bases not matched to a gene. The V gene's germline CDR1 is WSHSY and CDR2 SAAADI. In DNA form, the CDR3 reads TGCGCCAGCAGACCGACTAGCGGGGCCTCCTACGAGCAGTACTTC. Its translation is CASRPTSGASYEQYF.

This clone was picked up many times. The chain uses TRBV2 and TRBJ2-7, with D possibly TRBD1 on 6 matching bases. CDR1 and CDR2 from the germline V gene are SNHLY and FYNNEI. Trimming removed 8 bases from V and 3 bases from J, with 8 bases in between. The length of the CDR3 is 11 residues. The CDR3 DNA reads TGTGCCAGCCTACAGGGCTACGAGCAGTACTTC. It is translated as CASLQGYEQYF.

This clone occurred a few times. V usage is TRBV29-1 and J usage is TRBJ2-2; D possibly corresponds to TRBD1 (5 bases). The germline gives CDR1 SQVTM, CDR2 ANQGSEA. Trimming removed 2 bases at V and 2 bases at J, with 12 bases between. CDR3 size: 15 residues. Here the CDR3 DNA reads TGCAGCGTTGAAAATTTAGGACAAAACACCGGGGAGCTGTTTTTT. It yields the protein CSVENLGQNTGELFF.

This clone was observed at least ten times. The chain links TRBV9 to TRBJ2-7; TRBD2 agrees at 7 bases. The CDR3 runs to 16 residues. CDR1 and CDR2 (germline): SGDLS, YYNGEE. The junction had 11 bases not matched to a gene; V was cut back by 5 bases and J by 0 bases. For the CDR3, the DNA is TGTGCCAGCAGTGTTGGGGGGGTAGACTTCTCCTACGAGCAGTACTTC. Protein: CASSVGGVDFSYEQYF.

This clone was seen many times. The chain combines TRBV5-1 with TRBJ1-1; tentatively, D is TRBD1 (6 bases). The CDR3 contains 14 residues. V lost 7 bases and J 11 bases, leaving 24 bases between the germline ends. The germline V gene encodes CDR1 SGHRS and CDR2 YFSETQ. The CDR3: CASLRPGRGLSAFF. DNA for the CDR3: TGCGCCAGCCTCCGACCGGGCAGGGGCTTATCGGCTTTCTTT.

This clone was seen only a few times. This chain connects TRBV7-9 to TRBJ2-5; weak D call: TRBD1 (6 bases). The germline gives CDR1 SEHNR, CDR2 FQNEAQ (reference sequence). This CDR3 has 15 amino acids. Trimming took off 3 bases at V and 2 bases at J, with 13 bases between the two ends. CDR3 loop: CASSFYTGRQETQYF. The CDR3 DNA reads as TGTGCCAGCAGCTTCTATACAGGGAGACAAGAGACCCAGTACTTC.

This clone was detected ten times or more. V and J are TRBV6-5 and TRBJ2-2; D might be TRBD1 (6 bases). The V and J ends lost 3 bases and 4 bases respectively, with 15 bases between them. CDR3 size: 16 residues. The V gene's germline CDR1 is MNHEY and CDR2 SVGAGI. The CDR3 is CASSYGLGTSTGELFF. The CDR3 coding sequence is TGTGCCAGCAGTTATGGCCTGGGGACATCCACCGGGGAGCTGTTTTTT.

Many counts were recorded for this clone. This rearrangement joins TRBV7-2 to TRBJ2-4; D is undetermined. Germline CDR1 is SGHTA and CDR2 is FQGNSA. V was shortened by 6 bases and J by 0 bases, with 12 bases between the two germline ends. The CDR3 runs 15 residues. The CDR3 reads CASRKTEIAKNIQYF. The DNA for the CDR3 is TGTGCCAGCAGGAAAACAGAGATAGCCAAAAACATTCAGTACTTC.

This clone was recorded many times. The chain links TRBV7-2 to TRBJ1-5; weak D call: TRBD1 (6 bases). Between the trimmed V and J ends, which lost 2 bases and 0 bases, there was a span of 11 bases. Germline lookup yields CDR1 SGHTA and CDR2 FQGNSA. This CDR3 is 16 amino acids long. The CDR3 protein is CASSLLGQISNQPQHF. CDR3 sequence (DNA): TGTGCCAGCAGCTTACTAGGACAGATTAGCAATCAGCCCCAGCATTTT.

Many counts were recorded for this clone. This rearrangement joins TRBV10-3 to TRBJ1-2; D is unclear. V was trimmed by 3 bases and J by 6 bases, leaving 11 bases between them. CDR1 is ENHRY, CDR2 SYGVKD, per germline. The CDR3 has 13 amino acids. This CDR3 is CAISEREGDGYTF. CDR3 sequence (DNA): TGTGCCATCAGTGAAAGAGAGGGCGATGGCTACACCTTC.

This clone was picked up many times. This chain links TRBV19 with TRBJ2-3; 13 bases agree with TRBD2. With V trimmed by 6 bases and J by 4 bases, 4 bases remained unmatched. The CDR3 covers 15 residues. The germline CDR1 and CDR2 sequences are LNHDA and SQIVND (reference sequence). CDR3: CASSGLAGDPDTQYF. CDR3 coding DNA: TGTGCCAGTAGCGGACTAGCGGGAGACCCAGATACGCAGTATTTT.

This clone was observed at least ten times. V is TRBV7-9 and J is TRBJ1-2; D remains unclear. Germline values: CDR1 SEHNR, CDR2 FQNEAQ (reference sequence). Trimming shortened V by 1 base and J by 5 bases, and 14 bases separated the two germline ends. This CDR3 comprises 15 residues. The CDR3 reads CASSLEAVRHYGYTF. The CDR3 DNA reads TGTGCCAGCAGCTTAGAAGCTGTGAGACATTATGGCTACACCTTC.